This paragraph reports one T cell receptor beta chain. What antigen it recognizes has not been identified. Within one base of it there is no much larger clone, and no base qualities were kept. The library was designed around alpha chains, so this beta chain is a stray read whose abundance carries little weight. The record originates from a study (dated by TCRdb to the mid-2010s). Library preparation was by RT-PCR. The sequencing machine was an Illumina MiSeq. TCRdb cleaned the public reads at Q25 with fastp, built clones with MiXCR and kept in-frame beta chains. Each entry is one CDR3 protein sequence, shown with its most common DNA and genes. A total of about 6,500 distinct CDR3 sequences appear in this sample, more than 85% of them only once. The ten largest clones take up 8.3% of the sample. The germline V gene gives CDR1 as MNHEY and CDR2 as SVGAGI. Including cysteine and phenylalanine, the CDR3 has 14 amino acids. Of the read, only the CDR3 DNA is kept; its 42 bases are in frame from base 1. V sheds 2 bases and J sheds 2 bases, leaving 9 bases between their ends.

Material for sequencing was memory CD4+ T cells from blood. The source of this sequence is a female donor in good health, serving as a healthy control. The sequence links TRBV6-5 to TRBJ1-1; the D gene cannot be named for sure. The DNA sequence is TGTGCCAGCAGTTACGCGTCAGGAAACACTGAAGCTTTCTTT. Translated, it gives CASSYASGNTEAFF.